This TCR beta chain was sequenced in a study of Graves' ophthalmopathy and Graves' hyperthyroidism. Study outcomes and limitations: In blood appeared most of the expanded thyroid clonotypes whose frequency exceeded 0.001.

Stable hyperthyroidism referred to disease that showed no ophthalmopathy within 18 months of follow-up. As diagnostic evidence, clinical symptoms, serum thyroxine, TRAb, thyroid ultrasound and orbital computed tomography were relied upon. The PBMCs were taken from about 10 ml of fresh peripheral blood. This clonotype was observed many times. Its specificity is not known. From germline, CDR1 is SQVTM and CDR2 ANQGSEA. V lost 6 bases to trimming and J lost 5 bases, with 23 bases between them. CDR3 length equals 15 residues. RNA transcripts provided the template for amplifying TCR beta CDR3 regions. HTBI primers primed a first-round RT-PCR, and a second-round multiplex PCR followed. TCRdb re-called the multiplex PCR reads with MiXCR, one entry per CDR3 protein. The sample lists around 400,000 distinct CDR3 sequences; around 20% were seen once.

Sequencing used peripheral blood. This chain links TRBV29-1 with TRBJ2-7; weak D call: TRBD1 (5 bases). This TCR derives from a young woman with stable Graves' hyperthyroidism. DNA of the CDR3: TGCAGCGTATCAAGGGGTTCCCTCACCCAACACGAGCAGTACTTC. Translating it yields CSVSRGSLTQHEQYF.